This note documents a single T cell receptor (beta chain) sequence. The antigen is not known. CDR3 length equals 12 residues. V was trimmed by 0 bases and J by 8 bases, leaving 5 bases between them. Germline assignment: CDR1 GTSNPN and CDR2 SVGIG (reference sequence). With 60 Vbeta and 13 Jbeta primers, the PCR was carried out. Here immunoSEQ multiplex PCR was the method, and the copy in TCRdb shows in-frame clones only, minus some. In the table there are some 77,000 clones, 65% to 80% of which are singletons. The entry originates in a study of cytomegalovirus exposure and HLA in healthy donors. Overall study findings and caveats: Researchers reported in a later analysis that common viral pathogens appeared linked to several top clusters. A later analysis reportedly identified an Asian-associated ancestry cluster as carrying fewer N-insertions than the 666-donor mean. The authors considered a cluster of highly shared sequence variants likely to be a sequencing artifact.

Sequencing was performed on PBMCs. This TCR was recovered from a man aged 25 to 40 in good health and CMV-seronegative. J is TRBJ1-6 and V is TRBV30; D unclear. This CDR3 is CAWSVAYSPLHF. In DNA form, the CDR3 reads TGTGCCTGGAGTGTAGCTTATTCACCCCTCCACTTT.